What follows describes a single TCR beta chain. Its specificity is unknown. TCRdb keeps only in-frame clones here, not all; method: immunoSEQ multiplex PCR. The table shows about 32,000 clones, with roughly 81% occurring only once. The data are from a study of OX40 agonist ivuxolimab in advanced cancers. Study-wide background: Patient treatment consisted of intravenous ivuxolimab administration every 2 weeks at 0.01 to 10 mg/kg.

Exclusion of a patient followed from autoimmune disease history or systemic immunosuppression. The study's findings and limits: Fewer expanded clones were found on average in CD4+ than in CD8+ T cells.

V lost 3 bases to trimming and J lost 4 bases, with 7 bases between them. CDR1 ENHRY and CDR2 SYGVKD come from the germline V gene. This CDR3 spans 12 amino acids. Specimen: CD4+ or CD8+ T cells sorted from blood, collected in a trial of the OX40 agonist ivuxolimab. This chain links TRBV10-3 with TRBJ2-7; no definite D call. This sequence originates from an adult with an advanced solid tumor such as melanoma, head and neck, liver or kidney cancer. Here the CDR3 reads CAISEFGYEQYF. The CDR3 region has the DNA TGTGCCATCAGTGAATTCGGGTACGAGCAGTACTTC.